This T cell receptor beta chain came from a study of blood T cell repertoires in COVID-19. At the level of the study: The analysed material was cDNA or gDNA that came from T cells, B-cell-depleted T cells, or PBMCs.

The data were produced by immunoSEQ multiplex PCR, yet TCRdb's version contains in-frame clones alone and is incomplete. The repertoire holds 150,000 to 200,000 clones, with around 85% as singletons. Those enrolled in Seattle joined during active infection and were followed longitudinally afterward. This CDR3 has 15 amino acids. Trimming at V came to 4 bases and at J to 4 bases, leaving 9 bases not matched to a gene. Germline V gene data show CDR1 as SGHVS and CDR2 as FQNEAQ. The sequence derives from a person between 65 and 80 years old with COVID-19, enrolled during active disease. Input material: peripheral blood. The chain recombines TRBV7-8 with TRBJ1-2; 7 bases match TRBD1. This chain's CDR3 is CASSSSGGGGYGYTF. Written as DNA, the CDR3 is TGTGCCAGCAGCTCGTCTGGAGGGGGCGGCTATGGCTACACCTTC.